This is a list of T cell receptor beta chains from one sample in a study of beta chain features in type 1 diabetes. The method was immunoSEQ multiplex PCR; TCRdb's version includes in-frame clones alone and lacks a portion of them. Here the sample spans roughly 370,000 clones, around 14% being singletons. Sequencing input: naive CD4+ T cells from blood. Receptors originate from a man aged 25-45 years in good health. Each CDR3 is given with its conserved first and last residue. A D gene is named only where the DNA matches it firmly. Rows give clone size only sometimes, using once, few, many, or a class for an expanded clone.

D gene: -; clone size: -; J gene: TRBJ2-5; V gene: TRBV7-2; CDR3 protein: CASSWGLVEETQYF; CDR3 DNA: TGTGCCAGCAGCTGGGGACTTGTTGAAGAGACCCAGTACTTC
D gene: TRBD1; clone size: few; J gene: TRBJ2-3; V gene: TRBV27; CDR3 protein: CASSPGDREASPQYF; CDR3 DNA: TGTGCCAGCAGTCCCGGGGACAGGGAGGCTTCTCCGCAGTATTTT
D gene: TRBD2; clone size: few; J gene: TRBJ2-5; V gene: TRBV6-6; CDR3 protein: CASSYSPAGGQETQYF; CDR3 DNA: TGTGCCAGCAGTTACTCCCCAGCGGGAGGGCAAGAGACCCAGTACTTC
D gene: -; clone size: few; J gene: TRBJ2-5; V gene: TRBV7-2; CDR3 protein: CASSLRLARETQYF; CDR3 DNA: TGTGCCAGCAGCTTAAGGCTAGCAAGAGAGACCCAGTACTTC
D gene: -; clone size: -; J gene: TRBJ2-3; V gene: TRBV19; CDR3 protein: CASSTQEPDTQYF; CDR3 DNA: TGTGCCAGTAGTACCCAGGAACCAGATACGCAGTATTTT
D gene: -; clone size: few; J gene: TRBJ1-3; V gene: TRBV9; CDR3 protein: CASSVDSNSGNTIYF; CDR3 DNA: TGTGCCAGCAGCGTAGACAGCAACTCTGGAAACACCATATATTTT
D gene: TRBD1; clone size: many; J gene: TRBJ2-5; V gene: TRBV29-1; CDR3 protein: CSVIQGRETQYF; CDR3 DNA: TGCAGCGTCATACAGGGGCGGGAGACCCAGTACTTC
D gene: -; clone size: few; J gene: TRBJ2-1; V gene: TRBV29-1; CDR3 protein: CRASKGSYNEQFF; CDR3 DNA: TGCAGAGCAAGCAAGGGCTCCTACAATGAGCAGTTCTTC
D gene: TRBD2; clone size: few; J gene: TRBJ2-4; V gene: TRBV14; CDR3 protein: CASSQVTSGVKNIQYF; CDR3 DNA: TGTGCCAGCAGCCAAGTTACTAGCGGGGTCAAAAACATTCAGTACTTC
D gene: -; clone size: few; J gene: TRBJ1-1; V gene: TRBV7-2; CDR3 protein: CASSGTMNTEAFF; CDR3 DNA: TGTGCCAGCAGCGGGACAATGAACACTGAAGCTTTCTTT
D gene: -; clone size: -; J gene: TRBJ1-1; V gene: TRBV5-1; CDR3 protein: CASSLQGVAFF; CDR3 DNA: TGCGCCAGCAGCTTACAGGGTGTGGCTTTCTTT
D gene: -; clone size: -; J gene: TRBJ1-3; V gene: TRBV6-6; CDR3 protein: CASSSPGNSGNTIYF; CDR3 DNA: TGTGCCAGCAGTTCCCCGGGCAACTCTGGAAACACCATATATTTT
D gene: TRBD2; clone size: -; J gene: TRBJ2-7; V gene: TRBV19; CDR3 protein: CASTPNFGGTSYEQYF; CDR3 DNA: TGTGCCAGTACCCCAAATTTCGGGGGGACCTCCTACGAGCAGTACTTC
D gene: -; clone size: few; J gene: TRBJ1-1; V gene: TRBV6-5; CDR3 protein: CASSYSKGYTEAFF; CDR3 DNA: TGTGCCAGCAGTTACTCGAAGGGTTACACTGAAGCTTTCTTT
D gene: -; clone size: few; J gene: TRBJ1-1; V gene: TRBV9; CDR3 protein: CASSVVPEVMNTEAFF; CDR3 DNA: TGTGCCAGCAGCGTAGTCCCGGAGGTCATGAACACTGAAGCTTTCTTT
D gene: -; clone size: few; J gene: TRBJ2-5; V gene: TRBV7-2; CDR3 protein: CASSLAARTQYF; CDR3 DNA: TGTGCCAGCAGCTTAGCAGCAAGAACCCAGTACTTC
D gene: -; clone size: -; J gene: TRBJ1-1; V gene: TRBV30; CDR3 protein: CAFYRTNTEAFF; CDR3 DNA: TGTGCCTTTTACAGGACGAACACTGAAGCTTTCTTT
D gene: -; clone size: -; J gene: TRBJ2-5; V gene: TRBV30; CDR3 protein: CAWRPGTALSETQYF; CDR3 DNA: TGTGCCTGGAGGCCCGGGACGGCTTTGAGCGAGACCCAGTACTTC
D gene: -; clone size: few; J gene: TRBJ2-1; V gene: TRBV18; CDR3 protein: CASSPQEVLWQFF; CDR3 DNA: TGTGCCAGCTCACCACAGGAGGTGCTCTGGCAGTTCTTC
D gene: TRBD2; clone size: few; J gene: TRBJ2-1; V gene: TRBV5-1; CDR3 protein: CASSLAGGGYNEQFF; CDR3 DNA: TGCGCCAGCAGCTTGGCTGGCGGGGGGTACAATGAGCAGTTCTTC
D gene: TRBD1; clone size: few; J gene: TRBJ2-5; V gene: TRBV29-1; CDR3 protein: CSVGGQGAQETQYF; CDR3 DNA: TGCAGCGTTGGCGGACAGGGGGCCCAAGAGACCCAGTACTTC
D gene: -; clone size: few; J gene: TRBJ2-1; V gene: TRBV19; CDR3 protein: CASSGRALPYNEQFF; CDR3 DNA: TGTGCCAGTAGCGGAAGGGCGCTACCCTACAATGAGCAGTTCTTC
D gene: -; clone size: -; J gene: TRBJ2-1; V gene: TRBV29-1; CDR3 protein: CSWAYSNEQFF; CDR3 DNA: TGCAGCTGGGCCTATAGCAATGAGCAGTTCTTC
D gene: -; clone size: -; J gene: TRBJ2-1; V gene: TRBV11-2; CDR3 protein: CASSPYNEQFF; CDR3 DNA: TGTGCCAGCAGCCCTTACAATGAGCAGTTCTTC
D gene: -; clone size: few; J gene: TRBJ2-3; V gene: TRBV7-2; CDR3 protein: CASSLWAADTQYF; CDR3 DNA: TGTGCCAGCAGCTTATGGGCGGCAGACACGCAGTATTTT
D gene: -; clone size: -; J gene: TRBJ2-1; V gene: TRBV5-4; CDR3 protein: CASSLNWGGYNEQFF; CDR3 DNA: TGTGCCAGCAGCTTGAATTGGGGTGGGTACAATGAGCAGTTCTTC
D gene: -; clone size: many; J gene: TRBJ2-3; V gene: TRBV4-3; CDR3 protein: CASSQDTGTDTQYF; CDR3 DNA: TGCGCCAGCAGCCAAGATACGGGCACAGATACGCAGTATTTT
D gene: -; clone size: few; J gene: TRBJ1-2; V gene: TRBV7-9; CDR3 protein: CASSLVGGPDGYTF; CDR3 DNA: TGTGCCAGCAGCTTAGTTGGGGGGCCGGATGGCTACACCTTC
D gene: TRBD2; clone size: few; J gene: TRBJ2-1; V gene: TRBV30; CDR3 protein: CAWSSGTSGVNEQFF; CDR3 DNA: TGTGCCTGGTCTTCCGGGACTAGCGGGGTCAATGAGCAGTTCTTC
D gene: TRBD1; clone size: -; J gene: TRBJ2-2; V gene: TRBV7-8; CDR3 protein: CASTPGTGRTGELFF; CDR3 DNA: TGTGCCAGCACCCCGGGGACAGGGAGGACCGGGGAGCTGTTTTTT
D gene: TRBD2; clone size: few; J gene: TRBJ2-1; V gene: TRBV7-8; CDR3 protein: CASSTRTSGNPNEQFF; CDR3 DNA: TGTGCCAGCAGCACTAGGACTAGCGGGAACCCGAATGAGCAGTTCTTC
D gene: -; clone size: few; J gene: TRBJ2-3; V gene: TRBV4-3; CDR3 protein: CASSPRRGGPTDTQYF; CDR3 DNA: TGCGCCAGCAGCCCTCGTCGAGGGGGTCCCACAGATACGCAGTATTTT
D gene: -; clone size: -; J gene: TRBJ2-3; V gene: TRBV13; CDR3 protein: CASSLVAGRTDTQYF; CDR3 DNA: TGTGCCAGCAGCTTAGTTGCGGGACGCACAGATACGCAGTATTTT
D gene: -; clone size: few; J gene: TRBJ1-4; V gene: TRBV7-9; CDR3 protein: CASSRVLGPNEKLFF; CDR3 DNA: TGTGCCAGCAGCCGAGTTCTGGGTCCTAACGAAAAACTGTTTTTT
D gene: TRBD2; clone size: few; J gene: TRBJ2-5; V gene: TRBV6-1; CDR3 protein: CASRKGGGLAETQYF; CDR3 DNA: TGTGCCAGCAGGAAGGGGGGAGGACTAGCAGAGACCCAGTACTTC
D gene: -; clone size: -; J gene: TRBJ2-1; V gene: TRBV5-1; CDR3 protein: CASSSLTGTPADEQFF; CDR3 DNA: TGCGCCAGCAGCTCGCTGACCGGGACTCCCGCTGATGAGCAGTTCTTC
D gene: TRBD2; clone size: few; J gene: TRBJ2-3; V gene: TRBV29-1; CDR3 protein: CSVDGTSGRGGTDTQYF; CDR3 DNA: TGCAGCGTTGATGGGACTAGCGGGAGGGGAGGCACAGATACGCAGTATTTT
D gene: -; clone size: -; J gene: TRBJ1-2; V gene: TRBV18; CDR3 protein: CASSLNRQAPANYGYTF; CDR3 DNA: TGTGCCAGCTCACTAAACCGACAGGCTCCAGCTAACTATGGCTACACCTTC
D gene: TRBD2; clone size: -; J gene: TRBJ2-3; V gene: TRBV9; CDR3 protein: CASSVGGGNTDTQYF; CDR3 DNA: TGTGCCAGCAGCGTAGGCGGGGGGAACACAGATACGCAGTATTTT
D gene: -; clone size: few; J gene: TRBJ1-1; V gene: TRBV5-4; CDR3 protein: CASSTRQNTEAFF; CDR3 DNA: TGTGCCAGCAGCACCCGTCAGAACACTGAAGCTTTCTTT
D gene: -; clone size: -; J gene: TRBJ1-5; V gene: TRBV7-2; CDR3 protein: CASSRGGRQNQPQHF; CDR3 DNA: TGTGCCAGCAGCCGAGGGGGGCGACAGAATCAGCCCCAGCATTTT
D gene: -; clone size: -; J gene: TRBJ2-3; V gene: TRBV7-9; CDR3 protein: CASSLGSSGDTQYF; CDR3 DNA: TGTGCCAGCAGCTTAGGATCTTCCGGGGATACGCAGTATTTT
D gene: -; clone size: few; J gene: TRBJ1-5; V gene: TRBV28; CDR3 protein: CASRVWQGQPQHF; CDR3 DNA: TGTGCCAGCCGGGTCTGGCAGGGGCAGCCCCAGCATTTT